This T cell receptor beta chain was sequenced for a study of blood T cell repertoires in COVID-19. For the study at large: The samples span acute and convalescent COVID-19 from the United States, Italy and Spain.

Participants spanned ages about 18 to 90 years and resided in about two dozen US areas. Participants' own reports of clinical history determined their cohort assignment. Repertoires were generated with immunoSEQ multiplex PCR, while TCRdb's copy carries only in-frame clones and drops some. Here the sample spans under 400,000 clones, 70% to 90% being singletons. The sequence was collected from a woman aged 40 to 55 with acute COVID-19. Sequencing was carried out using PBMCs or T cells enriched from blood (not recorded which).

CDR3 region: CASSRSPIAGSGYTF. In DNA form, the CDR3 reads TGCGCCAGCAGCCGAAGCCCCATCGCGGGGAGTGGCTACACCTTC. This chain joins TRBV4-3 and TRBJ1-2; unclear D gene. CDR1 LGHNA and CDR2 YSLEER come from the germline V gene. This CDR3 region has 15 residues. V gave up 4 bases and J gave up 7 bases, with 19 bases separating them.